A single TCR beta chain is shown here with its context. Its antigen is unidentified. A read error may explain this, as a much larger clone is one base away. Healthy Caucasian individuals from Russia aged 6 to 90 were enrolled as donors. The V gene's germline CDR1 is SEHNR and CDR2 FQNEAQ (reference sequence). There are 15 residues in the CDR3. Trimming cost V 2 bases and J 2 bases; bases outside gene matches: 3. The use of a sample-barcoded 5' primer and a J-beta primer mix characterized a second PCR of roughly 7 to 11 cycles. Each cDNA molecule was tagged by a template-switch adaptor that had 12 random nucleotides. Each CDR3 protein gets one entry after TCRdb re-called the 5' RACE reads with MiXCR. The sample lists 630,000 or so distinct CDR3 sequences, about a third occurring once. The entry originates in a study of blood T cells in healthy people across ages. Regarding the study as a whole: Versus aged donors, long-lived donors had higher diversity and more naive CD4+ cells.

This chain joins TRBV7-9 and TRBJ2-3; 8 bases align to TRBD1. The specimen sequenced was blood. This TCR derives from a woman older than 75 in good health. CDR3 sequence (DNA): TGTGCCAGCAGCTTATGGACAGGGAACACAGATACGCAGTATTTT. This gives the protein CASSLWTGNTDTQYF.